This record concerns one T cell receptor (beta chain) sequence. The CDR3 totals 15 residues. Germline CDR1 SEHNR, CDR2 FQNEAQ (reference sequence). The ends were cut back, 4 bases at V and 4 bases at J, with 16 bases in the middle. As processed by the authors: Estimation of nucleated cell counts was performed using reference gene primer amplification. Method: immunoSEQ multiplex PCR; TCRdb's copy keeps in-frame clones and lacks some. Clone size and V and J calls were adopted from that table, with D and trimming inferred from the DNA. Of 100,000 to 150,000 clones in the sample, 88% were seen once. The sample is drawn from a study of blood T cell repertoires in COVID-19. Study overall: Both acute and convalescent COVID-19 samples were obtained from the United States, Italy and Spain. PBMCs, B-cell-depleted T cells, or T cells were the source of the cDNA or gDNA that made up the material.

The V gene is TRBV7-9, the J gene TRBJ1-1; D remains ambiguous. Sequenced sample: peripheral blood. The receptor comes from a woman aged 45-60 years with active or convalescent COVID-19. CDR3 amino acids: CASSSGSTSGTEAFF. The CDR3 region has the DNA TGTGCCAGCAGCTCGGGATCAACCTCGGGCACTGAAGCTTTCTTT. The variable domain in full, with the rest retrieved from reference TRBV7-9 and TRBJ1-1, is DTGVSQNPRHKITKRGQNVTFRCDPISEHNRLYWYRQTLGQGPEFLTYFQNEAQLEKSRLLSDRFSAERPKGSFSTLEIQRTEQGDSAMYLCASSSGSTSGTEAFFGQGTRLTVV.